This T cell receptor (beta chain) was found in a study of T-cell memory formation after mild COVID-19. One entry per CDR3 protein, called by TCRdb with MiXCR from the 5' RACE reads. This repertoire shows some 290,000 distinct CDR3 sequences, about 17% found once; its top ten account for 22%. With regard to this clonotype: Its antigen remains unidentified.

The CDR3 is made up of 15 amino acids. V lost 0 bases and J lost 7, with 13 bases in between. Germline V gives CDR1 MNHNS, CDR2 SASEGT. Study-wide points: The finding that pre-infection memory included some responding clones suggested that cross-reactive memory joined.

The V call is TRBV6-1, the J call TRBJ2-4; maybe TRBD2 (7 bases). The receptor's source is a man aged 18-30 years who had mild COVID-19 (a few samples of this study predate the infection). Cell type and time point are not known. What was sequenced was PBMCs or a T cell subset sorted from them (not recorded which). The CDR3 sequence is CASSEAGGPGNIQYF. The CDR3 nucleotides are TGTGCCAGCAGTGAAGCGGGGGGGCCGGGGAACATTCAGTACTTC.